This T cell receptor (beta chain) was observed in a study of T-cell memory formation after mild COVID-19. The wider study: TCR clusters showed largely donor specificity.

TCRdb re-derived calls from the 5' RACE reads in MiXCR, one entry per CDR3 protein. Of roughly 600,000 distinct CDR3 sequences listed, 15% to 20% are singletons. The V and J ends lost 3 bases and 5 bases, in that order; junction bases with no gene match: 6. The CDR3 runs 14 residues. Germline-derived CDR1 and CDR2 are DFQATT and SNEGSKA (reference sequence). The clonotype originates from an adult woman who had mild COVID-19 (a few samples of this study predate the infection). Cell type and time point are not known. The V call is TRBV20-1, the J call TRBJ2-3; 9 bases fit TRBD2. The sequenced sample consisted of PBMCs or a T cell subset sorted from them (not recorded which). CDR3 sequence: CSASRLAGKDTQYF. The DNA for the CDR3 is TGCAGTGCTAGTCGGCTAGCGGGGAAAGATACGCAGTATTTT.